The rows below give T cell receptor beta chains drawn from one sample of a study of T cell repertoires in cytomegalovirus infection. What these receptors recognize is not known. Using its own MiXCR run on the reads, TCRdb lists one record per CDR3 protein. The sample lists tens of thousands of distinct CDR3 sequences; 15% to 25% were seen once. The material was CD8+ T cells from cultured PBMCs, obtained from culture after CMV antigen stimulation. These receptors were taken from a human donor in good health (CMV status not recorded). Some clones in this sample may be carry-over from other donors' samples. Each CDR3 is given with its conserved first and last residue. D genes are given only for firm matches. Rows give clone size only sometimes, using once, few, many, or a class for an expanded clone.

j_gene,v_gene,abundance,d_gene,CDR3nt,CDR3aa
TRBJ2-7,TRBV20-1,few,NA,TGCAGTGCTAGAGACGGAATAACCTCCTACGAGCAGTACTTC,CSARDGITSYEQYF
TRBJ1-4,TRBV7-6,few,NA,TGTGCCAGCAGCTTAGCGTCGACAGAAGCAACTAATGAAAAACTGTTTTTT,CASSLASTEATNEKLFF
TRBJ1-5,TRBV6-6,few,NA,TGTGCCAGCCGACCTCGACAGGCTGCTCAGCCCCAGCATTTT,CASRPRQAAQPQHF
TRBJ2-2,TRBV12-3/TRBV12-4,few,TRBD2,TGTGCCAGCAGAGAGTTAGCGGGAGATAGCACCGGGGAGCTGTTTTTT,CASRELAGDSTGELFF
TRBJ1-5,TRBV7-9,few,NA,TGTGCCAGCAGCTCCACAGACTATAGCAATCAGCCCCAGCATTTT,CASSSTDYSNQPQHF
TRBJ2-1,TRBV6-2/TRBV6-3,many,NA,TGTGCCAGCAGCTTCCTCTCCGGGACTTACTCCTCGGATGAGCAGTTCTTC,CASSFLSGTYSSDEQFF
TRBJ2-7,TRBV7-8,NA,TRBD1,TGTGCCAGCAGCCCCCACAGGGGAAACGAGCAGTACTTC,CASSPHRGNEQYF
TRBJ1-4,TRBV7-2,NA,TRBD1,TGTGCCAGCAGGGTTCGGGGACAGGGCGCCGTTAATGAAAAACTGTTTTTT,CASRVRGQGAVNEKLFF
TRBJ2-1,TRBV28,NA,TRBD1,TGTGCCAGCCGCGAGGGGGCGCAGAGAAATGAGCAGTTCTTC,CASREGAQRNEQFF
TRBJ2-7,TRBV20-1,NA,NA,TGCAGTGCTAGAGGTCGACTGGGCAGGGGCCCCTACGAGCAGTACTTC,CSARGRLGRGPYEQYF
TRBJ1-5,TRBV11-3,NA,NA,TGTGCCAGCAGCTTAACGCGGAGCAATCAGCCCCAGCATTTT,CASSLTRSNQPQHF
TRBJ2-7,TRBV29-1,many,NA,TGCAGCGTTGAAACTATTTCCTACGAGCAGTACTTC,CSVETISYEQYF
TRBJ1-5,TRBV5-1,NA,NA,TGCGCCAGCAGCTTGCGCGGGTTAGGTCAGCCCCAGCATTTT,CASSLRGLGQPQHF
TRBJ2-3,TRBV19,medium-sized,NA,TGTGCCACTAAGTACAGGGTGACAGATACGCAGTATTTT,CATKYRVTDTQYF
TRBJ2-7,TRBV27,many,TRBD1,TGTGCCAGCACGCTTACCGGGACAGGGTCCGAGCAGTACTTC,CASTLTGTGSEQYF
TRBJ2-1,TRBV19,NA,TRBD1,TGTGCCAGTAGTACCTGGACAGGGGGAAAAGAAAATGAGCAGTTCTTC,CASSTWTGGKENEQFF
TRBJ1-5,TRBV7-2,few,NA,TGTGCCAGCAGCCAATGGGGGGGCAATCAGCCCCAGCATTTT,CASSQWGGNQPQHF
TRBJ1-4,TRBV7-2,few,NA,TGTGCCAGCAGCCCAGACGGTGCGCCTAATGAAAAACTGTTTTTT,CASSPDGAPNEKLFF
TRBJ1-3,TRBV7-2,NA,NA,TGTGCCAGCAGCCCAGGCCCAGCCTTTCGTGCCAGCTCTGGAAACACCATATATTTT,CASSPGPAFRASSGNTIYF
TRBJ2-1,TRBV7-9,NA,TRBD1,TGTGCCAGCAGCCCGGGACAGACATCCTACAATGAGCAGTTCTTC,CASSPGQTSYNEQFF
TRBJ1-2,TRBV7-1,once,NA,TGTGCCAGCGAACGGGCCTATGGCTACACCTTC,CASERAYGYTF
TRBJ2-7,TRBV7-8,many,NA,TGTGCCAGCAGCTCACGGGCGTTCGAGCAGTACTTC,CASSSRAFEQYF
TRBJ2-7,TRBV12-3/TRBV12-4,NA,TRBD2,TGTGCCAGCAGTCCACCGGGACTAGTCGCCTACGAGCAGTACTTC,CASSPPGLVAYEQYF
TRBJ1-3,TRBV7-2,NA,NA,TGTGCCAGCGGAGGCCGCTCTGGAAACACCATATATTTT,CASGGRSGNTIYF
TRBJ2-7,TRBV6-2/TRBV6-3,NA,TRBD2,TGTGCCAGCAGTTCCGCCGGGACTAGCGGCGGATTGGACTACGAGCAGTACTTC,CASSSAGTSGGLDYEQYF
TRBJ1-1,TRBV7-9,NA,NA,TGTGCCAGCAGCCCCCAGGATAGGGGGTGGTTGGCTGAAGCTTTCTTT,CASSPQDRGWLAEAFF
TRBJ2-7,TRBV28,few,NA,TGTGCCAGCAGTCCAGGGACCATCTCCTACGAGCAGTACTTC,CASSPGTISYEQYF
TRBJ2-1,TRBV7-9,NA,TRBD2,TGTGCCAGCAGCCCCCCGGTAGCGGGAGAGGCAAATGAGCAGTTCTTC,CASSPPVAGEANEQFF